This T cell receptor (beta chain) was observed in a study of CD8 T cells in ankylosing spondylitis. Whole-study findings and limits: Disease-linked clones were CD8+ and relatively rare in peripheral blood. As reported, disease-linked clones showed significant enrichment in matched ankylosing spondylitis synovial fluid.

As concerns this clonotype: Its cognate antigen is unknown.

CDR3 length equals 13 residues. Germline V gene sequence: CDR1 DFQATT, CDR2 SNEGSKA (reference sequence). Trimming removed 5 bases at V and 4 bases at J, with 12 bases between. It was by quantitative 5'-RACE with molecular barcodes that TCR beta libraries were made. TCRdb redid the calling of the 5' RACE reads with MiXCR, one entry per CDR3 protein. In the table there are some 250,000 distinct CDR3 sequences, roughly a quarter of which are singletons. The sequencing sample was made of blood, either unsorted or a sorted T cell fraction (not recorded which). The receptor's source is a male donor with ankylosing spondylitis or in good health (not recorded which). The J gene is TRBJ2-1, the V gene TRBV20-1; D possibly uses TRBD1 or TRBD2 (5 bases each). The CDR3 DNA reads as TGCAGTGCTCCCGGGACGGCTTACAATGAGCAGTTCTTC. As protein: CSAPGTAYNEQFF.